This entry is about one T cell receptor beta chain. This CDR3 region has 14 residues. Germline CDR1 is MNHNY and CDR2 is SVGAGI (reference sequence). Deletions cut 4 bases from V and 6 bases from J, with 16 bases between. The data were taken from a study of blood T cell repertoires in COVID-19. Per the study methods: Estimated nucleated cell counts came from reference gene primer amplification. TCRdb keeps only in-frame clones here, not all; method: immunoSEQ multiplex PCR. Clone size and V and J calls were adopted from that table, with D and trimming inferred from the DNA. Of some 46,000 clones in the sample, roughly 88% were seen once.

This sequence originates from a woman older than 75 with COVID-19, enrolled during active disease. The sequencing sample was made of peripheral blood. The chain recombines TRBV6-6 with TRBJ2-7; weak D call: TRBD1 (6 bases). CDR3 nucleotide sequence: TGTGCCAGCAGTTCCGGGACACGGAGCTCCGAGCAGTACTTC. Translated, it gives CASSSGTRSSEQYF.